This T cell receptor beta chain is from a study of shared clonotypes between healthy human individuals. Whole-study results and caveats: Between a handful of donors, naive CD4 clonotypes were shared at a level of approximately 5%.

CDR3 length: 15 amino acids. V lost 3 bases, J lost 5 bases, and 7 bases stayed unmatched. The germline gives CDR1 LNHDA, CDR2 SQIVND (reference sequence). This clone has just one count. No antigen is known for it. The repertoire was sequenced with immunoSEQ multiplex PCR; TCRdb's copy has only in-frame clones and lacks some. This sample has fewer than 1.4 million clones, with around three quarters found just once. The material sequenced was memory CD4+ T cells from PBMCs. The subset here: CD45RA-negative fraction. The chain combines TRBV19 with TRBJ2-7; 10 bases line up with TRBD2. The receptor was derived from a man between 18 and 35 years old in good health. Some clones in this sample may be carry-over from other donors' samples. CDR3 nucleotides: TGTGCCAGTAGTATGGGAAGCGGGAGGGCCCACGAGCAGTACTTC. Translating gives CASSMGSGRAHEQYF.